This T cell receptor (beta chain) was captured in a study of blood T cells in healthy people across ages. The donors, aged roughly 6 to 95, were healthy Caucasians from Russia. Every participating donor contributed 8 to 10 milliliters of peripheral blood through a draw. In this sample, this clonotype turned up a few times. The antigen remains undetermined. Trimming removed 4 bases from V and 0 bases from J, with 6 bases in between. CDR1 MNHNS and CDR2 SASEGT come from the germline V gene. The CDR3 contains 13 residues. Whole-study results and caveats: With unsorted PBMCs, a conclusive comparison of naive versus antigen-experienced cells was not possible. Per million T cells, TCR beta diversity dropped about linearly as age rose.

Alongside a J-beta primer mix, a sample-barcoded 5' primer served in a second PCR lasting about 7 to 11 cycles. TCRdb used MiXCR to reprocess the 5' RACE reads, holding one entry per CDR3 protein. The sample has about 800,000 distinct CDR3 sequences; roughly 60% are singletons. The V call is TRBV6-1, the J call TRBJ1-1, with no clear D. The sample was blood. This clonotype was obtained from a man between 25 and 39 years old in good health. Here the CDR3 reads CASSVQVNTEAFF. The DNA of the CDR3 is TGTGCCAGCAGTGTTCAGGTGAACACTGAAGCTTTCTTT.